These 31 T cell receptor beta chains originate from one sample sequenced in a study of cytomegalovirus exposure and HLA in healthy donors. 13 Jbeta primers and 60 Vbeta primers were used for the PCR. Profiling relied on immunoSEQ multiplex PCR, and the TCRdb table lists in-frame clones only, not all of them. The sample includes around 53,000 clones, approximately 84% of them seen just once. Sequencing input: PBMCs. Receptors originate from a man aged 50-59 years in good health and CMV-seronegative.

The chain carries TRBV12-5 and TRBJ1-1, with 7 bases aligning to TRBD1. CDR3 size: 14 residues. The V gene's germline CDR1 is LGHNT and CDR2 FRNRAP. Here the CDR3 reads CAPRAGQLNTEAFF. The CDR3 DNA reads as TGTGCCCCCCGCGCGGGACAGTTGAACACTGAAGCTTTCTTT. The variable domain in full, completed from reference TRBV12-5 and TRBJ1-1, reads DARVTQTPRHKVTEMGQEVTMRCQPILGHNTVFWYRQTMMQGLELLAYFRNRAPLDDSGMPKDRFSAEMPDATLATLKIQPSEPRDSAVYFCAPRAGQLNTEAFFGQGTRLTVV.

The CDR3 here is CASSSPDTEAFF. The CDR3 DNA reads as TGTGCCAGCAGTTCTCCGGACACTGAAGCTTTCTTT. This chain joins TRBV6-6 and TRBJ1-1; D remains unclear. Germline CDR1 and CDR2: MNHNY and SVGAGI (reference sequence). V lost 4 bases and J 3 bases, leaving 6 bases between the germline ends. The CDR3 has 12 residues.

This clone occurred a few times. The rearrangement links TRBV6-6 to TRBJ1-2, with 8 bases that match TRBD1. This CDR3 has 12 residues. Germline V CDR1 and CDR2: MNHNY, SVGAGI (reference sequence). Trimming cost V 5 bases and J 6 bases; bases outside gene matches: 2. The CDR3 DNA reads as TGTGCCAGCAGTCAGACAGGGGATGGCTACACCTTC. It translates to CASSQTGDGYTF.

The J gene is TRBJ2-5, the V gene TRBV7-2; 13 bases agree with TRBD2. The CDR3 covers 15 residues. V lost 1 base to trimming and J lost 9 bases; unmatched junction nucleotides: 5. Germline assignment: CDR1 SGHTA and CDR2 FQGNSA. The CDR3 DNA reads TGTGCCAGCAGCTTAGGGATGGGGACTAGCGGGGCCCAGTACTTC. Its translation: CASSLGMGTSGAQYF.

This rearrangement joins TRBV5-4 to TRBJ1-6; tentative D call: TRBD1 (6 bases). This CDR3 has 19 residues. Germline V gene data show CDR1 as SGHNT and CDR2 as YYREEE (reference sequence). Deletions cut 4 bases from V and 0 bases from J, with 20 bases between. CDR3 loop: CASSTWGHPSSSYNSPLHF. CDR3 sequence (DNA): TGTGCCAGCAGCACCTGGGGACATCCGAGTAGCTCCTATAATTCACCCCTCCACTTT.

The chain links TRBV5-8 to TRBJ2-4; D is perhaps TRBD1 (6 bases). Per germline, CDR1 SGHTS and CDR2 YDEGEE. This CDR3 is built from 18 residues. With 0 bases removed from V and 1 base from J, the gap between germline ends came to 17 bases. The CDR3 loop is CASSLARRGGAAKNIQYF. Written as DNA, the CDR3 is TGTGCCAGCAGCTTGGCCCGCCGTGGGGGCGCGGCCAAAAACATTCAGTACTTC.

This rearrangement joins TRBV19 to TRBJ1-1; TRBD1 is a possible D gene (5 bases). The germline V and J ends were trimmed by 0 bases and 4 bases, with 12 bases remaining between them. Germline loops: CDR1 LNHDA, CDR2 SQIVND (reference sequence). CDR3 length: 15 residues. CDR3 DNA sequence: TGTGCCAGTAGTATAGATCGGGCGGGGGGCACTGAAGCTTTCTTT. Its protein is CASSIDRAGGTEAFF.

Here the CDR3 reads CASSLLLTGVGQPQHF. Here the CDR3 DNA reads TGTGCCAGCAGTCTCCTATTGACAGGGGTCGGACAGCCCCAGCATTTT. The chain employs TRBV2 and TRBJ1-5, with 8 bases fitting TRBD1. Germline CDR1 and CDR2: SNHLY and FYNNEI. This CDR3 comprises 16 residues. J gave up 7 bases and V 5 bases, and 13 bases lay outside the gene matches.

The rearrangement joins TRBV27 to TRBJ2-7; perhaps TRBD1 as D (6 bases). The V end was cut by 7 bases, the J end by 5 bases, with 21 bases between. CDR1 is MNHEY, CDR2 SMNVEV, per germline (reference sequence). This CDR3 is 15 amino acids long. Written as DNA, the CDR3 is TGTGCCAGCACCAGTAGAGGGGGTCAACTTGACGAGCAGTACTTC. It codes for CASTSRGGQLDEQYF.

This rearrangement joins TRBV28 to TRBJ1-5; D may be TRBD1 (6 bases). Germline CDR1 reads MDHEN; CDR2 reads SYDVKM. Trimming took 4 bases from V and 0 from J, leaving 13 bases between them. This CDR3 comprises 16 residues. CDR3 region: CASSSAGDHSNQPQHF. In DNA form, the CDR3 reads TGTGCCAGCAGTTCAGCAGGGGATCATAGCAATCAGCCCCAGCATTTT. The full variable domain, its missing parts supplied by reference TRBV28 and TRBJ1-5, is DVKVTQSSRYLVKRTGEKVFLECVQDMDHENMFWYRQDPGLGLRLIYFSYDVKMKEKGDIPEGYSVSREKKERFSLILESASTNQTSMYLCASSSAGDHSNQPQHFGDGTRLSIL.

This sequence joins TRBV6-1 and TRBJ1-4; D may be TRBD1 (6 bases). CDR1 is MNHNS, CDR2 SASEGT, per germline. Trimming removed 6 bases from V and 5 bases from J, with 13 bases in between. The CDR3 consists of 14 residues. The CDR3 DNA follows: TGTGCCAGCAGAACGACAGGCTCCAATGAAAAACTGTTTTTT. The encoded protein is CASRTTGSNEKLFF.

The chain links TRBV15 to TRBJ2-5, with D perhaps TRBD2 (6 bases). The CDR3 is 15 residues long. V lost 0 bases and J lost 4, with 12 bases in between. The germline gives CDR1 LNHNV, CDR2 YYDKDF (reference sequence). The CDR3 nucleotides are TGTGCCACCAGCAGAGATCGGGCTAGCGTAGAGACCCAGTACTTC. Its protein is CATSRDRASVETQYF.

This clone has more than one count but fewer than ten. The chain combines TRBV7-3 with TRBJ2-1, with 10 bases that match TRBD2. Unmatched junction bases numbered 12, after V lost 4 bases and J lost 6 bases. This CDR3 contains 17 residues. Germline loops: CDR1 SGHTA, CDR2 FQGTGA. In DNA form, the CDR3 reads TGTGCCAGCAGCTCCCCCGCTAGCGGGGGTGGAGGCAATGAGCAGTTCTTC. This sequence encodes CASSSPASGGGGNEQFF.

The chain uses TRBV27 and TRBJ1-2; tentatively, D is TRBD1 (5 bases). CDR3 length: 14 residues. Per germline, CDR1 MNHEY and CDR2 SMNVEV (reference sequence). Trimming pared 5 bases from V and 1 base from J, leaving 11 bases between. CDR3 sequence reads: CASSPQGLNYGYTF. The CDR3 DNA sequence: TGTGCCAGCAGTCCTCAGGGACTTAACTATGGCTACACCTTC.

The chain is built from TRBV7-9 and TRBJ2-2, with 7 bases that match TRBD2. The germline V gene has CDR1 SEHNR and CDR2 FQNEAQ (reference sequence). V lost 5 bases and J lost 3; bases outside the gene matches: 6. The CDR3 sequence is 15 residues long. The chain's CDR3 is CASSRGRGDTGELFF. CDR3 coding DNA: TGTGCCAGCAGCCGAGGCCGGGGGGACACCGGGGAGCTGTTTTTT.

This chain joins TRBV5-1 and TRBJ2-3, with D unclear. CDR1 is SGHRS, CDR2 YFSETQ, per germline. Trimming pared 4 bases from V and 4 bases from J, leaving 4 bases between. CDR3 length: 11 amino acids. The CDR3 nucleotides read TGCGCCAGCAGCGAGGCAGATACGCAGTATTTT. Residues: CASSEADTQYF.

V usage is TRBV29-1 and J usage is TRBJ2-7; D might be TRBD1 (6 bases). This CDR3 has 12 residues. CDR1 is SQVTM, CDR2 ANQGSEA, per germline. Trimming removed 6 bases from V and 6 bases from J, with 15 bases in between. The CDR3 sequence: CSVTTGGFEQYF. CDR3 DNA sequence: TGCAGCGTCACGACAGGTGGGTTCGAGCAGTACTTC.

The V call is TRBV7-2, the J call TRBJ1-5; 7 bases map to TRBD1. This CDR3 is built from 15 residues. Germline V gene lookup returns CDR1 SGHTA and CDR2 FQGNSA. The junction had 9 bases not matched to a gene; V was cut back by 5 bases and J by 5 bases. The CDR3 region has the DNA TGTGCCAGCAGCAAAGGGGACAGCCGCTATCAGCCCCAGCATTTT. The encoded protein is CASSKGDSRYQPQHF. Looking up the rest from reference TRBV7-2 and TRBJ1-5 gives the full variable domain: GAGVSQSPSNKVTEKGKDVELRCDPISGHTALYWYRQSLGQGLEFLIYFQGNSAPDKSGLPSDRFSAERTGGSVSTLTIQRTQQEDSAVYLCASSKGDSRYQPQHFGDGTRLSIL.

The gene calls are TRBV6-1 and TRBJ2-3, with no clear D. The CDR3 has 15 amino acids. The germline V and J ends were trimmed by 0 bases and 13 bases, with 20 bases remaining between them. In germline, CDR1 is MNHNS, CDR2 SASEGT. CDR3 DNA sequence: TGTGCCAGCAGTGAAGCCCTTGGTTCCGGTCATAGAGAGTATTTT. Encoded protein: CASSEALGSGHREYF.

The chain joins TRBV5-6 to TRBJ2-5, with 12 bases that match TRBD2. This CDR3 has 15 amino acids. Losses at the gene ends were 4 bases for V and 1 base for J; bases not matched to a gene: 2. Germline loops: CDR1 SGHDT, CDR2 YYEEEE. DNA of the CDR3: TGTGCCAGCAGCAAGACTAGCGGGAGCCAAGAGACCCAGTACTTC. Amino acid sequence: CASSKTSGSQETQYF.

This sequence joins TRBV11-2 and TRBJ1-6; 9 bases align to TRBD1. Germline V CDR1 and CDR2: SGHAT, FQNNGV. V trimming: 8 bases; J trimming: 8 bases; junction bases outside the gene matches: 4. The CDR3 runs 13 residues. CDR3 DNA: TGTGCCAGCGGCCGGGACAGGGATTCACCCCTCCACTTT. Translated: CASGRDRDSPLHF. Complete variable domain (other parts from reference TRBV11-2 and TRBJ1-6): EAGVAQSPRYKIIEKRQSVAFWCNPISGHATLYWYQQILGQGPKLLIQFQNNGVVDDSQLPKDRFSAERLKGVDSTLKIQPAKLEDSAVYLCASGRDRDSPLHFGNGTRLTVT.

This clone was seen only once. This chain connects TRBV7-3 to TRBJ2-1; 9 bases fit TRBD2. V was clipped by 3 bases and J by 5 bases; unmatched bases: 5. Germline lookup yields CDR1 SGHTA and CDR2 FQGTGA. The CDR3 runs 15 residues. In nucleotides, the CDR3 is TGTGCCAGCAGCTTGGAGCGGGGGGCCAACAATGAGCAGTTCTTC. Protein product: CASSLERGANNEQFF.

This rearrangement joins TRBV9 to TRBJ2-1; TRBD2 aligns across 8 bases. CDR3 size: 14 residues. V lost 7 bases to trimming and J lost 5 bases; unmatched junction nucleotides: 8. Germline CDR1 and CDR2: SGDLS and YYNGEE. In nucleotides, the CDR3 is TGTGCCAGCGGGATGGTCGGGGGGGACAATGAGCAGTTCTTC. Translated: CASGMVGGDNEQFF.

The rearrangement joins TRBV4-3 to TRBJ2-5; 7 bases fit TRBD2. This CDR3 contains 15 residues. Germline CDR1 reads LGHNA; CDR2 reads YSLEER. With V trimmed by 1 base and J by 1 base, 3 bases remained unmatched. In DNA form, the CDR3 reads TGCGCCAGCAGCCAAGCGGGGGGTATCCAAGAGACCCAGTACTTC. It encodes CASSQAGGIQETQYF.

V and J are TRBV28 and TRBJ2-6; D is unresolved. Trimming took 7 bases from V and 5 from J, leaving 12 bases between them. CDR3 length: 14 amino acids. In germline, CDR1 is MDHEN, CDR2 SYDVKM. The CDR3, as DNA: TGTGCCAGCACTCGCACCGGGTGGGCCAACGTCCTGACTTTC. Translation: CASTRTGWANVLTF. Combining the CDR3 with reference TRBV28 and TRBJ2-6 gives the whole variable domain DVKVTQSSRYLVKRTGEKVFLECVQDMDHENMFWYRQDPGLGLRLIYFSYDVKMKEKGDIPEGYSVSREKKERFSLILESASTNQTSMYLCASTRTGWANVLTFGAGSRLTVL.

The chain combines TRBV5-4 with TRBJ2-5, with D perhaps TRBD2 (6 bases). V was clipped by 4 bases and J by 0 bases, with 7 bases between them. Looked up from germline, CDR1 is SGHNT and CDR2 is YYREEE (reference sequence). This CDR3 spans 13 amino acids. This CDR3 is CASSREYQETQYF. The CDR3 DNA follows: TGTGCCAGCAGCCGGGAGTACCAAGAGACCCAGTACTTC.

This clone came up a few times. The chain links TRBV6-5 to TRBJ1-2, with 7 bases fitting TRBD1. Germline trimming cut 4 bases from V and 0 bases from J; bases unmatched to any gene: 5. CDR1 is MNHEY, CDR2 SVGAGI, per germline. This CDR3 spans 15 amino acids. The CDR3, as DNA: TGTGCCAGCAGTTCACTGACAGGGACTAACTATGGCTACACCTTC. Amino acids: CASSSLTGTNYGYTF.

The chain joins TRBV19 to TRBJ2-7, with a weak D call TRBD2 (6 bases). The CDR3 runs 14 residues. V was pared by 4 bases and J by 0 bases, with 10 bases between. Germline lookup yields CDR1 LNHDA and CDR2 SQIVND (reference sequence). This CDR3 is CASSTGGLSYEQYF. The CDR3 region has the DNA TGTGCCAGTAGTACTGGGGGACTCTCCTACGAGCAGTACTTC.

The chain joins TRBV19 to TRBJ1-5; no firm D call. The CDR3 runs to 13 residues. Between the trimmed V and J ends, which lost 4 bases and 4 bases, there was a span of 8 bases. The germline CDR1 and CDR2 sequences are LNHDA and SQIVND (reference sequence). CDR3 DNA sequence: TGTGCCAGTAGTAGCCAGGTGAATCAGCCCCAGCATTTT. Translation: CASSSQVNQPQHF.

V is TRBV19 and J is TRBJ2-5, with TRBD1 matching 10 bases. Germline CDR1 LNHDA, CDR2 SQIVND (reference sequence). Losses at the gene ends were 7 bases for V and 1 base for J; bases not matched to a gene: 12. CDR3 length equals 17 residues. For the CDR3, the DNA is TGTGCCAGTAAGACGACAGGGGGCCTTTCCCCCCAAGAGACCCAGTACTTC. Encoded protein: CASKTTGGLSPQETQYF. Full variable domain (rest looked up from reference TRBV19 and TRBJ2-5): DGGITQSPKYLFRKEGQNVTLSCEQNLNHDAMYWYRQDPGQGLRLIYYSQIVNDFQKGDIAEGYSVSREKKESFPLTVTSAQKNPTAFYLCASKTTGGLSPQETQYFGPGTRLLVL.

V is TRBV14 and J is TRBJ1-1, with unresolved D. The CDR3 is 14 residues long. Germline CDR1 is SGHDN and CDR2 is FVKESK. V shed 4 bases and J shed 0 bases, with 9 bases lying between them. The CDR3 sequence is CASSLAGMNTEAFF. CDR3 nucleotide sequence: TGTGCCAGCAGCCTGGCGGGCATGAACACTGAAGCTTTCTTT.